The 23 T cell receptor beta chains in this list originate from one sample, sequenced in a study of blood T cells in healthy people across ages. A second PCR of 7 to 11 cycles used a sample-barcoded 5' primer and a J-beta primer mix. One entry per CDR3 protein results from TCRdb running MiXCR on the 5' RACE reads. The table records roughly 700,000 distinct CDR3 sequences, more than 20% of them present only once. The sample also formed part of further work on T cells of mothers and their children.

Sample: blood. These receptors all stem from a boy between 10 and 17 years old in good health.

This chain uses TRBV5-1 with TRBJ2-5; 9 bases line up with TRBD2. The J call may not be correct, given that the DNA end is closer to TRBJ2-7. There are 15 residues in the CDR3. Germline lookup yields CDR1 SGHRS and CDR2 YFSETQ. CDR3 nucleotides: TGCGCCAGCAGCTTGGAGGCGGGAGGGGTCTACGAGCAGTACTTC. Its protein product is CASSLEAGGVYEQYF.

This chain connects TRBV4-2 to TRBJ2-5, with 7 bases fitting TRBD1. The end of the DNA is better explained by TRBJ2-7, so the J call may be wrong. Germline assignment: CDR1 LGHNA and CDR2 YNFKEQ. The CDR3 contains 15 residues. The CDR3 is CASSHQTGPSYEQYF. As DNA, the CDR3 is TGTGCCAGCAGCCATCAGACAGGGCCTTCCTACGAGCAGTACTTC.

This chain uses TRBV29-1 with TRBJ2-4, with 10 bases matching TRBD2. Germline lookup yields CDR1 SQVTM and CDR2 ANQGSEA. The CDR3 is 13 amino acids. J lost 5 bases, V lost 8 bases, and 6 bases had no gene match. CDR3 sequence (DNA): TGCAGCTTTAGGCTAGCGGGGGAAAACATTCAGTACTTC. This translates into CSFRLAGENIQYF.

The chain links TRBV4-1 to TRBJ2-1; D remains ambiguous. Germline V gene sequence: CDR1 MGHRA, CDR2 YSYEKL. The CDR3 has 14 residues. Trimming removed 0 bases from V and 9 bases from J, with 12 bases in between. CDR3: CASSQEAPVGEQFF. The DNA for the CDR3 is TGCGCCAGCAGCCAAGAGGCCCCGGTGGGTGAGCAGTTCTTC.

The chain is built from TRBV7-2 and TRBJ2-1; the match to TRBD1 covers 7 bases. The CDR3 runs 15 residues. Germline V lookup: CDR1 SGHTA, CDR2 FQGNSA. After removal of 6 bases from V and 5 bases from J, the junction contained 10 bases not matched to a gene. The CDR3, as DNA: TGTGCCAGCAGTTGGCGACAGGGCCCTAACAATGAGCAGTTCTTC. Protein: CASSWRQGPNNEQFF.

This chain joins TRBV24-1 and TRBJ2-5; 7 nucleotides agree with TRBD1. Unmatched junction bases numbered 6, after V lost 0 bases and J lost 3 bases. In germline, CDR1 is KGHDR, CDR2 SFDVKD. CDR3 length: 16 residues. CDR3 in amino acids: CATSDLLSGGEETQYF. The CDR3 nucleotides read TGTGCCACCAGTGATTTGTTGTCAGGGGGAGAAGAGACCCAGTACTTC.

This clonotype was found a few times. The chain carries TRBV6-6 and TRBJ2-7, with TRBD2 matching 8 bases. V lost 6 bases, J lost 0 bases, and 7 bases stayed unmatched. This CDR3 has 15 residues. CDR1 is MNHNY and CDR2 is SVGAGI in the germline V gene (reference sequence). In DNA form, the CDR3 reads TGTGCCAGCAGAAGTGAGCGGGAGAGCTCCTACGAGCAGTACTTC. Translating gives CASRSERESSYEQYF.

The sample holds many counts of this clonotype. The J gene is TRBJ2-5, the V gene TRBV15; 10 nucleotides align to TRBD2. This CDR3 has 15 amino acids. V trimming: 4 bases; J trimming: 0 bases; junction bases outside the gene matches: 2. Germline CDR1 is LNHNV and CDR2 is YYDKDF (reference sequence). The CDR3 bases are TGTGCCACCAGCAACCTAGCGGGGGACCAAGAGACCCAGTACTTC. Amino acids: CATSNLAGDQETQYF.

This chain joins TRBV29-1 and TRBJ1-3, with D tentatively TRBD1 (5 bases). The CDR3 sequence is 14 residues long. Per germline, CDR1 SQVTM and CDR2 ANQGSEA. V lost 4 bases and J 5 bases, leaving 15 bases between the germline ends. The CDR3 region is CSVVVQGWRNTIYF. The DNA for the CDR3 is TGCAGCGTTGTCGTTCAGGGTTGGAGAAACACCATATATTTT.

V gene TRBV20-1 combines with J gene TRBJ2-5; perhaps TRBD1 as D (5 bases). Near its end, the DNA agrees better with TRBJ2-7, so the J call may be wrong. CDR1 is DFQATT, CDR2 SNEGSKA, per germline (reference sequence). The CDR3 has 13 residues. The CDR3 sequence: CSARVQASDEQYF. For the CDR3, the DNA is TGCAGTGCTAGGGTACAGGCTTCGGACGAGCAGTACTTC.

Only a few counts were recorded for this clonotype. This chain links TRBV3-1 with TRBJ2-5, with TRBD1 identical over 7 bases. Per the germline V gene, CDR1 is LGHDT and CDR2 is YNNKEL (reference sequence). The CDR3 runs to 14 residues. The V and J ends lost 5 bases and 5 bases, in that order; junction bases with no gene match: 8. CDR3: CASSVQGWFETQYF. DNA of the CDR3: TGTGCCAGCAGCGTACAGGGGTGGTTTGAGACCCAGTACTTC.

J is TRBJ2-7 and V is TRBV7-6; TRBD2 agrees at 12 bases. Germline lookup yields CDR1 SGHVS and CDR2 FNYEAQ. This CDR3 region has 17 residues. Trimming cost V 1 base and J 0 bases; bases outside gene matches: 4. The CDR3 bases are TGTGCCAGCAGCTTAGTACTAGCGGGAGGCCTCTCCTACGAGCAGTACTTC. Its protein product is CASSLVLAGGLSYEQYF.

This chain joins TRBV12-3 or TRBV12-4 and TRBJ1-6; D gene uncertain. With 3 bases removed from V and 13 bases from J, the gap between germline ends came to 22 bases. The CDR3 has 16 amino acids. The CDR3 loop reads CASSFTGPRAAEPLHF. CDR3 coding DNA: TGTGCCAGCAGTTTTACGGGCCCGCGGGCAGCGGAGCCCCTCCACTTT.

The gene calls are TRBV5-5 and TRBJ1-4; 10 bases are shared with TRBD1. The CDR3 covers 17 residues. The junction had 11 bases not matched to a gene; V was cut back by 9 bases and J by 0 bases. CDR1 is SGHKS, CDR2 YYEKEE, per germline (reference sequence). For the CDR3, the DNA is TGTGCCACCTGTCCCGGGACAGGGGATACAACTAATGAAAAACTGTTTTTT. It encodes CATCPGTGDTTNEKLFF.

The J gene is TRBJ2-6, the V gene TRBV20-1; no firm D call. In germline, CDR1 is DFQATT, CDR2 SNEGSKA (reference sequence). With 2 bases removed from V and 1 base from J, the gap between germline ends came to 3 bases. The CDR3 is 13 amino acids. The CDR3 region is CSARRSGANVLTF. DNA of the CDR3: TGCAGTGCTAGAAGGTCTGGGGCCAACGTCCTGACTTTC.

This clonotype was counted only a few times. The rearrangement uses TRBV27 and TRBJ2-1; TRBD1 matches 11 bases. J gave up 10 bases and V 5 bases, and 4 bases lay outside the gene matches. This CDR3 spans 13 amino acids. Germline lookup yields CDR1 MNHEY and CDR2 SMNVEV (reference sequence). This chain's CDR3 is CASSPGDRGEQFF. The CDR3 DNA is TGTGCCAGCAGTCCCGGGGACAGGGGGGAGCAGTTCTTC.

The chain is built from TRBV4-1 and TRBJ1-2, with D tentatively TRBD1 (6 bases). From germline, CDR1 is MGHRA and CDR2 YSYEKL. The CDR3 has 15 residues. The ends were cut back, 1 base at V and 6 bases at J, with 15 bases in the middle. The CDR3 coding sequence is TGCGCCAGCAGCCAAGCCAAAGGGGGATGGGATGGCTACACCTTC. This gives the protein CASSQAKGGWDGYTF.

The V and J genes are TRBV14 and TRBJ2-2, with D hard to call. Per germline, CDR1 SGHDN and CDR2 FVKESK. The V end lost 1 base, the J end lost 0 bases, and 9 bases lay between the germline ends. The CDR3 runs 16 residues. DNA of the CDR3: TGTGCCAGCAGCCAAGCGAATACTCCGAACACCGGGGAGCTGTTTTTT. Protein product: CASSQANTPNTGELFF. The whole variable domain, remainder taken from reference TRBV14 and TRBJ2-2, is EAGVTQFPSHSVIEKGQTVTLRCDPISGHDNLYWYRRVMGKEIKFLLHFVKESKQDESGMPNNRFLAERTGGTYSTLKVQPAELEDSGVYFCASSQANTPNTGELFFGEGSRLTVL.

This clonotype was found a few times. The CDR3 DNA sequence: TGTGCCAGCAGCTTAGGAGGGGACAGAAACATTCAGTACTTC. Translated: CASSLGGDRNIQYF. The chain employs TRBV13 and TRBJ2-4; the match to TRBD1 covers 7 bases. Trimming cost V 0 bases and J 6 bases; bases outside gene matches: 2. Germline CDR1 reads PRHDT; CDR2 reads FYEKMQ (reference sequence). The CDR3 consists of 14 residues.

This clonotype was seen only a few times. V gene TRBV2 combines with J gene TRBJ2-6; 7 bases line up with TRBD1. Trimming cost V 4 bases and J 0 bases; bases outside gene matches: 6. Germline V gene data show CDR1 as SNHLY and CDR2 as FYNNEI. This CDR3 comprises 17 residues. The DNA for the CDR3 is TGTGCCAGCAGTGTAGACAGGGTGGGCTCTGGGGCCAACGTCCTGACTTTC. Residues: CASSVDRVGSGANVLTF. The full variable domain, rest sourced from reference TRBV2 and TRBJ2-6, is EPEVTQTPSHQVTQMGQEVILRCVPISNHLYFYWYRQILGQKVEFLVSFYNNEISEKSEIFDDQFSVERPDGSNFTLKIRSTKLEDSAMYFCASSVDRVGSGANVLTFGAGSRLTVL.

This clonotype has a handful of counts. The rearrangement joins TRBV27 to TRBJ2-7; 10 nucleotides align to TRBD1. The germline V gene has CDR1 MNHEY and CDR2 SMNVEV (reference sequence). J lost 3 bases, V lost 8 bases, and 4 bases had no gene match. The CDR3 is made up of 13 amino acids. The CDR3 protein is CASLGQGDYEQYF. The CDR3, as DNA: TGTGCCAGCTTAGGACAGGGGGACTACGAGCAGTACTTC.

The V gene is TRBV5-1, the J gene TRBJ2-1; TRBD2 matches at 11 bases. Per the germline V gene, CDR1 is SGHRS and CDR2 is YFSETQ. CDR3 length equals 17 residues. Losses at the gene ends were 5 bases for V and 0 bases for J; bases not matched to a gene: 7. CDR3 DNA: TGCGCCAGCAGTGGTAGCGGGGGGGAAAGCTCCTACAATGAGCAGTTCTTC. Residues: CASSGSGGESSYNEQFF.

This clonotype was found a few times. The chain combines TRBV12-3 or TRBV12-4 with TRBJ1-6; D gene unclear. The CDR3 loop spans 14 amino acids. The germline V and J ends were trimmed by 5 bases and 10 bases, with 15 bases remaining between them. As DNA, the CDR3 is TGTGCCAGCAGTCCCGACGGGCCTTGGTCACCCCTCCACTTT. Its protein is CASSPDGPWSPLHF.